Below, 12 T cell receptor beta chains from the same sample are listed, as sequenced in a study of T cells in Graves' hyperthyroidism and ophthalmopathy. Amplified TCR beta CDR3 regions came from RNA transcripts. First-round RT-PCR with HTBI primers amplified the TCR CDR3 region. TCRdb itself ran the multiplex PCR reads through MiXCR, one entry per CDR3 protein. The sample holds 550,000 to 800,000 distinct CDR3 sequences, 15% to 20% seen once. Sequenced material: blood. All receptors come from a man aged 18 to 35 with Graves' hyperthyroidism.

The V gene is TRBV19, the J gene TRBJ2-7, with D possibly TRBD1 on 6 matching bases. CDR3 length equals 15 residues. Trimming shortened V by 0 bases and J by 3 bases, and 12 bases separated the two germline ends. Per the germline V gene, CDR1 is LNHDA and CDR2 is SQIVND (reference sequence). The CDR3 bases are TGTGCCAGTAGTATAGATCCATGGGGACACTACGAGCAGTACTTC. Translated: CASSIDPWGHYEQYF.

This sequence joins TRBV20-1 and TRBJ2-3, with D perhaps matching TRBD2 (6 bases). Deletions cut 3 bases from V and 2 bases from J, with 21 bases between. CDR3 length: 17 residues. CDR1 is DFQATT and CDR2 is SNEGSKA in the germline V gene (reference sequence). CDR3 bases: TGCAGTGCTAGGGCTTCTACCGGACTAACCTCCACAGATACGCAGTATTTT. Translating it yields CSARASTGLTSTDTQYF.

The chain couples TRBV20-1 to TRBJ1-4; the D gene is possibly TRBD1 (6 bases). The V end lost 4 bases, the J end lost 2 bases, and 8 bases lay between the germline ends. From germline, CDR1 is DFQATT and CDR2 SNEGSKA (reference sequence). The CDR3 has 13 amino acids. CDR3 amino acids: CSATGATNEKLFF. The CDR3, as DNA: TGCAGTGCTACAGGGGCGACTAATGAAAAACTGTTTTTT.

This chain links TRBV5-6 with TRBJ2-7; maybe TRBD1 (6 bases). The CDR3 has 14 residues. Per the germline V gene, CDR1 is SGHDT and CDR2 is YYEEEE. Trimming left V 0 bases short and J 3 bases short, with 10 bases between. In DNA, the CDR3 is TGTGCCAGCAGCTTGGGACAGGCGGTCTACGAGCAGTACTTC. This codes for CASSLGQAVYEQYF.

The rearrangement joins TRBV4-3 to TRBJ1-2; weak D call: TRBD1 (6 bases). From germline, CDR1 is LGHNA and CDR2 YSLEER. V was pared by 0 bases and J by 1 base, with 12 bases between. The CDR3 runs to 16 residues. The CDR3 region has the DNA TGCGCCAGCAGCCAAGAGCTCAGGGGTTATAACTATGGCTACACCTTC. Translation gives CASSQELRGYNYGYTF.

This clonotype was seen ten or more times. The chain links TRBV11-1 to TRBJ2-5; 7 bases line up with TRBD1. The CDR3 has 14 amino acids. V lost 2 bases and J lost 5; bases outside the gene matches: 5. Germline V gene data show CDR1 as SGHAT and CDR2 as FQDESV (reference sequence). The CDR3 DNA is TGTGCCAGCAGCTTAAGACAGGGAAGCGAGACCCAGTACTTC. The encoded protein is CASSLRQGSETQYF.

This clonotype was found many times. The V gene is TRBV28, the J gene TRBJ1-3; tentative D call: TRBD1 (5 bases). The germline V gene encodes CDR1 MDHEN and CDR2 SYDVKM. Between the trimmed V and J ends, which lost 3 bases and 0 bases, there was a span of 15 bases. This CDR3 spans 17 amino acids. The CDR3 reads CASSLGGTLSSGNTIYF. CDR3 sequence (DNA): TGTGCCAGCAGTTTGGGGGGTACCCTCAGCTCTGGAAACACCATATATTTT.

In its sample, this clonotype was seen a few times. The chain joins TRBV5-1 to TRBJ2-6; no definite D call. The CDR3 sequence is 15 residues long. Germline values: CDR1 SGHRS, CDR2 YFSETQ. The V and J ends lost 5 bases and 1 base respectively, with 10 bases between them. DNA for the CDR3: TGCGCCAGCAGTTCTCGTCCGTCTGGGGCCAACGTCCTGACTTTC. It translates to CASSSRPSGANVLTF.

This clonotype has only a few counts. The gene calls are TRBV15 and TRBJ2-5; 9 nucleotides agree with TRBD2. Germline V gene lookup returns CDR1 LNHNV and CDR2 YYDKDF (reference sequence). The CDR3 runs to 15 residues. Trimming removed 0 bases from V and 5 bases from J; junction bases left unmatched: 4. The CDR3 DNA reads as TGTGCCACCAGCAGAGATGTGACTAGCGGTGAGACCCAGTACTTC. This sequence encodes CATSRDVTSGETQYF. The full variable domain, with the rest looked up from reference TRBV15 and TRBJ2-5, is DAMVIQNPRYQVTQFGKPVTLSCSQTLNHNVMYWYQQKSSQAPKLLFHYYDKDFNNEADTPDNFQSRRPNTSFCFLDIRSPGLGDTAMYLCATSRDVTSGETQYFGPGTRLLVL.

In its sample, this clonotype was seen a few times. The chain uses TRBV9 and TRBJ2-7, with 8 bases lining up with TRBD1. Looked up from germline, CDR1 is SGDLS and CDR2 is YYNGEE. V lost 2 bases and J lost 6; bases outside the gene matches: 10. CDR3 length equals 15 residues. In DNA, the CDR3 is TGTGCCAGCAGCGTCTCCGGGACAGGTGGTTCCGAGCAGTACTTC. It translates to CASSVSGTGGSEQYF.

This chain uses TRBV20-1 with TRBJ2-7; 8 positions agree with TRBD1. After removal of 3 bases from V and 3 bases from J, the junction contained 19 bases not matched to a gene. CDR3 size: 18 residues. The germline V gene has CDR1 DFQATT and CDR2 SNEGSKA (reference sequence). The CDR3 sequence is CSASITAARTGFFYEQYF. The CDR3 DNA is TGCAGTGCTAGTATCACGGCGGCGAGGACAGGGTTTTTCTACGAGCAGTACTTC.

This clonotype was counted a few times. V usage is TRBV30 and J usage is TRBJ2-3; the D gene could be TRBD1 or TRBD2 (6 bases each). Germline V lookup: CDR1 GTSNPN, CDR2 SVGIG (reference sequence). The CDR3 totals 15 residues. Trimming stripped 5 bases from V and 1 base from J, with 16 bases between. CDR3 sequence (DNA): TGTGCCTGGGACGCCACGGGGGCAGGCACAGATACGCAGTATTTT. Its translation is CAWDATGAGTDTQYF.